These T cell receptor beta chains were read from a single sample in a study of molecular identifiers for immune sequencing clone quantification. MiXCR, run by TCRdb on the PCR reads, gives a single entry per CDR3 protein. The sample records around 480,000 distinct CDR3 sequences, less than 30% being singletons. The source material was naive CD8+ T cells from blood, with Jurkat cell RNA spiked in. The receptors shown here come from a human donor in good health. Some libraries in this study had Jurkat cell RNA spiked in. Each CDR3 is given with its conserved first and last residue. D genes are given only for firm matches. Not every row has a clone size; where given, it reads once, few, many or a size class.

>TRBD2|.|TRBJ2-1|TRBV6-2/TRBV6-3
CANPGGNYNEQFF
TGTGCCAACCCGGGAGGTAACTACAATGAGCAGTTCTTC
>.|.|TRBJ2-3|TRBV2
CASSDQADISTDTQYF
TGTGCCAGCAGTGACCAAGCGGATATTAGCACAGATACGCAGTATTTT
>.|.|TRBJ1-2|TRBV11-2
CASSTPVLPNYGYTF
TGTGCCAGCAGCACCCCGGTCCTTCCTAACTATGGCTACACCTTC
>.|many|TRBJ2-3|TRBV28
CASSLDPNTQYF
TGTGCCAGCAGTTTGGATCCAAATACGCAGTATTTT
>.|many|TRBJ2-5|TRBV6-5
CASRKPTAGAFETQYF
TGTGCCAGCAGGAAGCCCACCGCCGGGGCCTTTGAGACCCAGTACTTC
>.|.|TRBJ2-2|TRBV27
CASSTDRPTGELFF
TGTGCCAGCAGTACGGACCGCCCCACCGGGGAGCTGTTTTTT
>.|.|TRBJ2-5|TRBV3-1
CASTTSQDQETQYF
TGTGCCAGTACTACGTCACAGGACCAAGAGACCCAGTACTTC
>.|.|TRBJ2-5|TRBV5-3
CASTPSTGTQETQYF
TGTGCCAGCACACCCTCAACCGGGACCCAAGAGACCCAGTACTTC
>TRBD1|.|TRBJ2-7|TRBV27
CATGEGTAHSGRCF
TGTGCCACAGGAGAGGGGACAGCCCATTCCGGGCGGTGCTTC
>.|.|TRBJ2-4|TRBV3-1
CASSQGQDSKNIQYF
TGTGCCAGCAGCCAAGGCCAAGATTCAAAAAACATTCAGTACTTC
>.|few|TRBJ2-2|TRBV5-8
CARGHSDRVTGELFF
TGTGCCAGGGGACACTCCGACCGGGTAACCGGGGAGCTGTTTTTT
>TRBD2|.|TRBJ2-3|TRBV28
CASSLVAGNTDTQYF
TGTGCCAGCAGTTTAGTAGCGGGGAACACAGATACGCAGTATTTT
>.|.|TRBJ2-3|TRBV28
CASSSRQVSYRRTDTQYF
TGTGCCAGCAGTTCCCGACAGGTTTCCTATCGACGCACAGATACGCAGTATTTT
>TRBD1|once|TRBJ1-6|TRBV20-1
CSAERGGAGSPLHF
TGCAGTGCTGAGAGAGGGGGCGCAGGTTCACCCCTCCACTTT
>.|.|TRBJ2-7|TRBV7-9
CASSFPRGTAYEQYF
TGTGCCAGCAGCTTCCCTCGGGGGACAGCCTACGAGCAGTACTTC
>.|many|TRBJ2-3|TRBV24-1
CATSDPDSYTDTQYF
TGTGCCACCAGTGACCCTGACAGTTACACAGATACGCAGTATTTT
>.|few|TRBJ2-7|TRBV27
CASGPGITYEQYF
TGTGCCAGCGGACCAGGGATTACCTACGAGCAGTACTTC
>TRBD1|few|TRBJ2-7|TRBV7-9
CASSPFGQGHYEQYF
TGTGCCAGCAGCCCCTTCGGACAGGGGCACTACGAGCAGTACTTC
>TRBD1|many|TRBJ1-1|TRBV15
CATSLTGLNTEAFF
TGTGCCACCAGCTTGACAGGGCTGAACACTGAAGCTTTCTTT
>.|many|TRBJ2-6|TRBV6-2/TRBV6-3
CASRMDGSSGANVLTF
TGTGCCAGCAGGATGGACGGAAGCTCTGGGGCCAACGTCCTGACTTTC
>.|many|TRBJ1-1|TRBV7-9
CASSPAGRESTEAFF
TGTGCCAGCAGCCCGGCGGGGAGGGAGAGCACTGAAGCTTTCTTT
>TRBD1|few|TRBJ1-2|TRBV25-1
CASSDPTGGLLSGYTF
TGTGCCAGCAGTGACCCGACAGGGGGTCTTTTGAGTGGCTACACCTTC
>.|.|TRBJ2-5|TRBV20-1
CSARVFPGAAGTNQGETQYF
TGCAGTGCTAGAGTTTTTCCTGGAGCGGCAGGAACCAACCAGGGAGAGACCCAGTACTTC
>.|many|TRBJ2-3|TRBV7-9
CASSRSSTDTQYF
TGTGCCAGCAGTCGAAGTTCCACAGATACGCAGTATTTT
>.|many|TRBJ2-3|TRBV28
CASSPRLNTDTQYF
TGTGCCAGCAGTCCAAGACTGAACACAGATACGCAGTATTTT
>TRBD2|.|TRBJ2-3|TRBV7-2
CASSAWTSGYPDTPYF
TGTGCCAGCAGCGCCTGGACTAGCGGATACCCAGATACGCCGTATTTT
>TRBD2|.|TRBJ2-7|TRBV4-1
CASSPAAGFSYEQYF
TGCGCCAGCAGCCCGGCAGCGGGGTTCTCCTACGAGCAGTACTTC
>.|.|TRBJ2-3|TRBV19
CASWPGRRSTDTQYF
TGTGCCAGTTGGCCGGGACGGAGATCCACAGATACGCAGTATTTT
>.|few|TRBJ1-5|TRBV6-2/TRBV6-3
CASSFGAQSNQPQHF
TGTGCCAGCAGTTTCGGCGCGCAGAGCAATCAGCCCCAGCATTTT
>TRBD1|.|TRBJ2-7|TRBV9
CASSVVGQGYEQYF
TGTGCCAGCAGCGTAGTGGGACAGGGCTACGAGCAGTACTTC
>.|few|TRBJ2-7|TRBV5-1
CASSVALGRDSYEQYF
TGCGCCAGCAGCGTAGCCTTAGGGCGGGACTCCTACGAGCAGTACTTC
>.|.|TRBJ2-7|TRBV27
CASSLGPAGEQYF
TGTGCCAGCAGCCTAGGCCCTGCGGGGGAGCAGTACTTC
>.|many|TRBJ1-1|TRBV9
CASSLGWGTETEAFF
TGTGCCAGCAGCCTAGGTTGGGGGACCGAGACTGAAGCTTTCTTT
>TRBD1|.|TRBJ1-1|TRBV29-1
CSVEDRLNTEASF
TGCAGCGTTGAGGACAGGTTGAACACTGAAGCTTCCTTT
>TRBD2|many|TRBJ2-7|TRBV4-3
CASSQAGDIPVEQYF
TGCGCCAGCAGCCAGGCGGGAGACATTCCTGTTGAGCAGTACTTC
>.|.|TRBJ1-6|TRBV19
CASSSSVGIYNSPLHF
TGTGCCAGTAGTAGTTCCGTTGGGATCTATAATTCACCCCTCCACTTT
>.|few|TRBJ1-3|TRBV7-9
CASSLIRDVWKTGNTIYF
TGTGCCAGCAGCTTAATCCGGGACGTATGGAAGACTGGAAACACCATATATTTT
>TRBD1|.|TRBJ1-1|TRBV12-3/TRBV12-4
CVSSPDRGGTEAFF
TGTGTCAGCAGTCCCGACAGGGGCGGGACTGAAGCTTTCTTT
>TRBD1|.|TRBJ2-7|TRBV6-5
CASSSGGYNEQYF
TGTGCCAGCAGTTCAGGGGGTTACAACGAGCAGTACTTC
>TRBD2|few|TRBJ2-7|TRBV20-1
CSASPVVSGSSYEQYF
TGCAGTGCTAGCCCCGTGGTTAGCGGGAGCTCCTACGAGCAGTACTTC
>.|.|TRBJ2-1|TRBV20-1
CSARRPDNEQFF
TGCAGTGCTCGAAGGCCTGACAATGAGCAGTTCTTC
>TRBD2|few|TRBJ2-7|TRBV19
CASSIVGLADEQYF
TGTGCCAGTAGTATTGTCGGACTAGCGGACGAGCAGTACTTC
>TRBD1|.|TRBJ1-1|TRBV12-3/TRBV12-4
CASTFPGQGPEAFF
TGTGCCAGCACATTCCCCGGACAGGGACCTGAAGCTTTCTTT
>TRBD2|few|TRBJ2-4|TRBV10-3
CAINGGLANSKNIQYF
TGTGCCATCAATGGAGGACTAGCGAACTCCAAAAACATTCAGTACTTC
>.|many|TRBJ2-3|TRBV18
CASSHGGATDTQYF
TGTGCCAGCTCACATGGTGGAGCTACAGATACGCAGTATTTT
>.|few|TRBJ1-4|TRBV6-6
CASSLGARAPNEKLFF
TGTGCCAGCAGCTTAGGCGCCAGGGCGCCTAATGAAAAACTGTTTTTT
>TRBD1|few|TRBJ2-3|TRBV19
CASRTGVGDTQYF
TGTGCCAGTAGGACAGGGGTAGGAGATACGCAGTATTTT
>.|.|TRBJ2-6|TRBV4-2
CASSQVPGQVGPGANVLTF
TGTGCCAGCAGCCAAGTACCGGGCCAAGTGGGACCTGGGGCCAACGTCCTGACTTTC
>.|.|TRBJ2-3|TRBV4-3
CASSQNKYGATDTQYF
TGCGCTAGCAGCCAAAATAAGTACGGGGCAACAGATACGCAGTATTTT
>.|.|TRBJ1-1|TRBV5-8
CASSLGPGVTEAFF
TGTGCCAGCAGCTTGGGCCCAGGGGTCACTGAAGCTTTCTTT
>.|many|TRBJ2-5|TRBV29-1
CSVVVTGGTQYF
TGCAGCGTTGTGGTAACTGGGGGGACCCAGTACTTC